Below are 26 T cell receptor beta chains sequenced from a single sample in a study of neoadjuvant anti-PD-1 for oral cavity cancer. Time point meaning: after neoadjuvant nivolumab, at surgical resection. Clones were sequenced by immunoSEQ multiplex PCR, and TCRdb holds only the in-frame ones, with some missing. There are more than 12,000 clones in the sample; 65% to 75% occur only once, and 2.5% to 3% lies in the top ten. The material sequenced was PBMCs, taken after nivolumab (anti-PD-1) treatment. The receptor source for this set is a person aged 35-80 years with oral cavity squamous cell carcinoma.

The rearrangement links TRBV5-1 to TRBJ1-1, with D maybe TRBD1 (5 bases). This CDR3 region has 14 residues. From germline, CDR1 is SGHRS and CDR2 YFSETQ. V dropped 4 bases and J dropped 3 bases, with 13 bases sitting between them. In nucleotides, the CDR3 is TGCGCCAGCAGCCCGGGGGTTCTGGACACTGAAGCTTTCTTT. It is translated as CASSPGVLDTEAFF.

This clone was recorded a few times. The rearrangement links TRBV28 to TRBJ1-5, with 10 bases aligning to TRBD1. The V segment lost 3 bases and the J segment 4 bases; nucleotides outside the gene matches: 9. Germline CDR1 and CDR2: MDHEN and SYDVKM. The CDR3 is 17 amino acids. The CDR3 region is CASSLSGTGVGNQPQHF. In DNA form, the CDR3 reads TGTGCCAGCAGTTTGTCAGGGACAGGGGTGGGGAATCAGCCCCAGCATTTT.

There are a few counts of this clone. CDR3 amino acids: CASSKDKAWDREAPIAKNIQYF. The CDR3 nucleotides are TGTGCCAGCAGCAAAGATAAGGCGTGGGACAGGGAGGCTCCGATAGCCAAAAACATTCAGTACTTC. The chain uses TRBV21-1 and TRBJ2-4; the D segment call TRBD1 is taken from the table without a DNA check. TRBV21-1 is termed a pseudogene. This CDR3 has 22 amino acids.

The rearrangement uses TRBV7-8 and TRBJ2-2; D is unresolved. Germline CDR1 and CDR2: SGHVS and FQNEAQ. V was shortened by 4 bases and J by 0 bases, with 12 bases between the two germline ends. This CDR3 comprises 16 residues. In DNA form, the CDR3 reads TGTGCCAGCAGCTCCATGACCCCATCGAACACCGGGGAGCTGTTTTTT. Translation gives CASSSMTPSNTGELFF. The entire variable domain, with the rest obtained from reference TRBV7-8 and TRBJ2-2, is as follows: GAGVSQSPRYKVAKRGQDVALRCDPISGHVSLFWYQQALGQGPEFLTYFQNEAQLDKSGLPSDRFFAERPEGSVSTLKIQRTQQEDSAVYLCASSSMTPSNTGELFFGEGSRLTVL.

The J gene is TRBJ1-3, the V gene TRBV27; a possible D gene is TRBD1 (6 bases). CDR1 MNHEY and CDR2 SMNVEV come from the germline V gene (reference sequence). The V end lost 7 bases, the J end lost 0 bases, and 10 bases lay between the germline ends. The CDR3 has 14 amino acids. In DNA, the CDR3 is TGTGCCAGCAAGGGACACCTCTCTGGAAACACCATATATTTT. Translation: CASKGHLSGNTIYF.

This chain uses TRBV19 with TRBJ1-1; D gene uncertain. V was shortened by 5 bases and J by 11 bases, with 15 bases between the two germline ends. The CDR3 has 12 residues. Germline loops: CDR1 LNHDA, CDR2 SQIVND (reference sequence). The CDR3 nucleotides are TGTGCCAGTAGTCCACCCTTGGGCAGTGCTTTCTTT. Translated: CASSPPLGSAFF.

V is TRBV7-3 and J is TRBJ2-5; D is uncertain. The V gene's germline CDR1 is SGHTA and CDR2 FQGTGA. Trimming shortened V by 0 bases and J by 5 bases, and 13 bases separated the two germline ends. There are 15 residues in the CDR3. The chain's CDR3 is CASSLTLQVGETQYF. Here the CDR3 DNA reads TGTGCCAGCAGCTTAACCTTACAAGTTGGGGAGACCCAGTACTTC.

The V and J genes are TRBV10-3 and TRBJ2-7, with D possibly TRBD2 on 6 matching bases. The V end lost 4 bases, the J end lost 2 bases, and 12 bases lay between the germline ends. The length of the CDR3 is 14 residues. Per germline, CDR1 ENHRY and CDR2 SYGVKD. The chain's CDR3 is CAISARDSTYEQYF. The CDR3 DNA is TGTGCCATCAGTGCCCGGGACTCCACCTACGAGCAGTACTTC.

The chain couples TRBV6-1 to TRBJ2-7; TRBD2 aligns across 13 bases. Germline assignment: CDR1 MNHNS and CDR2 SASEGT. J was trimmed by 8 bases and V by 6 bases; bases with no gene match: 16. This CDR3 contains 17 residues. Written as DNA, the CDR3 is TGTGCCAGCAGCGAACAACTAGCGGGAGGGCTAAAGGAGCAGCAGTACTTC. Amino acid sequence: CASSEQLAGGLKEQQYF.

The chain recombines TRBV5-1 with TRBJ2-5; TRBD1 or TRBD2 may be the D gene (6 bases each). Trimming removed 0 bases from V and 2 bases from J, with 11 bases in between. Per germline, CDR1 SGHRS and CDR2 YFSETQ. The CDR3 has 15 residues. The CDR3 reads CASSLAPGAQETQYF. CDR3 sequence (DNA): TGCGCCAGCAGCTTGGCTCCGGGGGCACAAGAGACCCAGTACTTC. Using reference TRBV5-1 and TRBJ2-5 for the parts outside the CDR3, the full variable domain is KAGVTQTPRYLIKTRGQQVTLSCSPISGHRSVSWYQQTPGQGLQFLFEYFSETQRNKGNFPGRFSGRQFSNSRSEMNVSTLELGDSALYLCASSLAPGAQETQYFGPGTRLLVL.

A single count supports this clone. The gene calls are TRBV13 and TRBJ2-1; 8 positions agree with TRBD2. Germline loops: CDR1 PRHDT, CDR2 FYEKMQ (reference sequence). This CDR3 spans 14 amino acids. V shed 5 bases, J shed 1 base, and the junction held 1 base outside the gene matches. CDR3 protein: CASSGGGSYNEQFF. DNA for the CDR3: TGTGCCAGCAGCGGCGGGGGGTCCTACAATGAGCAGTTCTTC.

V gene TRBV9 combines with J gene TRBJ2-1; 7 nucleotides agree with TRBD2. This CDR3 contains 15 residues. The germline gives CDR1 SGDLS, CDR2 YYNGEE. The ends lost 0 bases at V and 10 bases at J; junction bases unmatched: 10. DNA for the CDR3: TGTGCCAGCAGCGTAGGGAGCGGGGTTTGGGGAGAGCAGTTCTTC. It yields the protein CASSVGSGVWGEQFF.

This chain uses TRBV9 with TRBJ2-7; D gene unclear. V dropped 1 base and J dropped 0 bases, with 8 bases sitting between them. CDR1 and CDR2 from the germline V gene are SGDLS and YYNGEE. The CDR3 contains 14 residues. CDR3 protein: CASSVQPSSYEQYF. The CDR3 DNA reads as TGTGCCAGCAGCGTACAGCCGAGCTCCTACGAGCAGTACTTC.

The V gene is TRBV21-1, the J gene TRBJ1-5; the table's D call, TRBD1, was not checked against the DNA. TRBV21-1 is assigned pseudogene status. CDR3 size: 14 residues. This CDR3 reads CASSSGQGQSPQHF. DNA of the CDR3: TGTGCCAGCAGCTCGGGACAGGGGCAATCGCCCCAGCATTTT.

The V and J genes are TRBV6-5 and TRBJ2-1, with a possible D match to TRBD2 (5 bases). CDR1 is MNHEY, CDR2 SVGAGI, per germline. The CDR3 is 12 amino acids. Trimming took 7 bases from V and 7 from J, leaving 11 bases between them. The CDR3 DNA sequence: TGTGCCAGCAAGCGGAGTGGGAATGAGCAGTTCTTC. Protein: CASKRSGNEQFF.

The V and J genes are TRBV11-3 and TRBJ2-2; tentatively, D is TRBD1 or TRBD2 (5 bases each). This CDR3 has 17 amino acids. The V gene's germline CDR1 is SGHNT and CDR2 YENEEA. The V and J ends lost 5 bases and 2 bases respectively, with 18 bases between them. As DNA, the CDR3 is TGTGCCAGCAGCCAGTATCCCCAGGGAGACAACACCGGGGAGCTGTTTTTT. Protein: CASSQYPQGDNTGELFF.

The rearrangement uses TRBV5-4 and TRBJ1-2; tentative D call: TRBD1 (6 bases). This CDR3 is built from 16 residues. CDR1 SGHNT and CDR2 YYREEE come from the germline V gene (reference sequence). V was cut by 2 bases and J by 7 bases, with 21 bases left in between. CDR3: CASSFGTTTGLGGYTF. Here the CDR3 DNA reads TGTGCCAGCAGCTTCGGAACTACGACAGGTTTGGGTGGCTACACCTTC.

V usage is TRBV5-1 and J usage is TRBJ2-5; weak D call: TRBD1 (5 bases). From germline, CDR1 is SGHRS and CDR2 YFSETQ. The CDR3 runs 13 residues. V was cut by 4 bases and J by 5 bases, with 12 bases left in between. The CDR3 spells CASSPGLGETQYF. The CDR3 nucleotides are TGCGCCAGCAGCCCAGGGTTGGGGGAGACCCAGTACTTC.

This clone was seen more than once but under ten times. The chain couples TRBV6-4 to TRBJ1-1; D is undetermined. The V gene's germline CDR1 is MRHNA and CDR2 SNTAGT. The CDR3 runs to 17 residues. The germline V and J ends were trimmed by 1 base and 7 bases, with 22 bases remaining between them. The CDR3 coding sequence is TGTGCCAGCAGTGACTGCCACGAGTGGCACGGAGGCGGTGAAGCTTTCTTT. Protein product: CASSDCHEWHGGGEAFF.

This clone showed up just once. V usage is TRBV7-9 and J usage is TRBJ2-7; possible D gene TRBD2, 6 bases. The germline V gene encodes CDR1 SEHNR and CDR2 FQNEAQ (reference sequence). Trimming left V 7 bases short and J 3 bases short, with 13 bases between. The CDR3 runs 13 residues. CDR3 nucleotide sequence: TGTGCCAGCACTCGGGACTCTTTCTACGAGCAGTACTTC. This encodes CASTRDSFYEQYF. The full variable domain, with the rest looked up from reference TRBV7-9 and TRBJ2-7, is DTGVSQNPRHKITKRGQNVTFRCDPISEHNRLYWYRQTLGQGPEFLTYFQNEAQLEKSRLLSDRFSAERPKGSFSTLEIQRTEQGDSAMYLCASTRDSFYEQYFGPGTRLTVT.

This clone was found a few times. CDR3 nucleotides: TGTGCCAGCAGTTCCATGGACGCCGGAAACACCATATATTTT. It is translated as CASSSMDAGNTIYF. The chain couples TRBV6-5 to TRBJ1-3; the D is unclear. CDR1 is MNHEY, CDR2 SVGAGI, per germline. V lost 4 bases, J lost 4 bases, and 11 bases lay in between. The CDR3 length is 14 residues.

The genes are TRBV5-8 and TRBJ2-6, with a tentative D call TRBD1 (5 bases). The V gene's germline CDR1 is SGHTS and CDR2 YDEGEE. This CDR3 spans 16 amino acids. Trimming took 2 bases from V and 1 from J, leaving 10 bases between them. The CDR3 DNA is TGTGCCAGCAGCTTACAGGCTCTGTCTGGGGCCAACGTCCTGACTTTC. It encodes CASSLQALSGANVLTF.

The rearrangement uses TRBV7-8 and TRBJ2-1, with TRBD2 matching 14 bases. Trimming at V came to 5 bases and at J to 6 bases, leaving 3 bases not matched to a gene. The CDR3 contains 15 residues. Germline CDR1 reads SGHVS; CDR2 reads FQNEAQ. The CDR3 nucleotides read TGTGCCAGCAGCCGGACTAGCGGGAGGACCAATGAGCAGTTCTTC. It encodes CASSRTSGRTNEQFF.

The CDR3, as DNA: TGTGCCAGCCTCATTTACGCTGGTGGGGATGAGCAGTTCTTC. This encodes CASLIYAGGDEQFF. The J gene is TRBJ2-1, the V gene TRBV27, with no clear D. The CDR3 length is 14 residues. Trimming removed 8 bases at V and 8 bases at J, with 19 bases between. Germline CDR1 reads MNHEY; CDR2 reads SMNVEV (reference sequence).

This clone was observed a few times. The chain combines TRBV18 with TRBJ1-2, with D perhaps matching TRBD1 (5 bases). The germline gives CDR1 KGHSH, CDR2 LQKENI. The V end was cut by 4 bases, the J end by 7 bases, with 10 bases between. CDR3 size: 12 residues. The chain's CDR3 is CASSRGPLGYTF. The CDR3 DNA follows: TGTGCCAGCTCACGGGGACCTCTTGGCTACACCTTC.

Only one count was recorded for this clone. The gene calls are TRBV10-3 and TRBJ2-1; 9 nucleotides agree with TRBD1. The germline V gene has CDR1 ENHRY and CDR2 SYGVKD. The V and J ends lost 0 bases and 6 bases, in that order; junction bases with no gene match: 6. The length of the CDR3 is 16 residues. The CDR3 nucleotides read TGTGCCATCAGTGAGTCGTTGACAGGGGGGACCAATGAGCAGTTCTTC. Encoded protein: CAISESLTGGTNEQFF.